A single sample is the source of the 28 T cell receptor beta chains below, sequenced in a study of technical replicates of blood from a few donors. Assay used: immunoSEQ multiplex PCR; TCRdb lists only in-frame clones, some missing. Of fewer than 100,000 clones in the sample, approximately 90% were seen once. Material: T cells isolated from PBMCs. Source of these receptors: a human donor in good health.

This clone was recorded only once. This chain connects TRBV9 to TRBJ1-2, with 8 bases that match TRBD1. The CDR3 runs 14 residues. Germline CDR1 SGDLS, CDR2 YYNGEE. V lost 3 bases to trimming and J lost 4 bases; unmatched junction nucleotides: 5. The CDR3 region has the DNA TGTGCCAGCAGCGATCCTACAGGGGGCTATGGCTACACCTTC. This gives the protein CASSDPTGGYGYTF.

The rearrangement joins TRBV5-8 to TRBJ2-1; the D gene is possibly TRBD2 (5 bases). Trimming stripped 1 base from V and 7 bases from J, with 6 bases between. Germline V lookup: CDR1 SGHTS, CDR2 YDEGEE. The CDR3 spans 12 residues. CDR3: CASSLSGNEQFF. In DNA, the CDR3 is TGTGCCAGCAGCTTGTCGGGGAATGAGCAGTTCTTC.

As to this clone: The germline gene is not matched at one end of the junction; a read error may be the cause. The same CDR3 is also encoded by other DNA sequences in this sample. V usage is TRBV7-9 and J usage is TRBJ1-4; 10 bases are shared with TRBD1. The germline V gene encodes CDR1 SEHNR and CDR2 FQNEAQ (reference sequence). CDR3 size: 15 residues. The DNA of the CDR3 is TGTGCCAGCAGCTTACTGGGACAGGGGAATGAAAAACTATTTTTT. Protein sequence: CASSLLGQGNEKLFF.

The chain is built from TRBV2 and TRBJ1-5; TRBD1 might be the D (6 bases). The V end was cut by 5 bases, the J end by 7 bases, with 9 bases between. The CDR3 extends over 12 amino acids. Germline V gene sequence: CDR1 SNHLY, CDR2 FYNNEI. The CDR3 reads CASSRTDQPQHF. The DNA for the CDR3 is TGTGCCAGCAGTAGGACAGACCAGCCCCAGCATTTT. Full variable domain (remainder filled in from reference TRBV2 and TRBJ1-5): EPEVTQTPSHQVTQMGQEVILRCVPISNHLYFYWYRQILGQKVEFLVSFYNNEISEKSEIFDDQFSVERPDGSNFTLKIRSTKLEDSAMYFCASSRTDQPQHFGDGTRLSIL.

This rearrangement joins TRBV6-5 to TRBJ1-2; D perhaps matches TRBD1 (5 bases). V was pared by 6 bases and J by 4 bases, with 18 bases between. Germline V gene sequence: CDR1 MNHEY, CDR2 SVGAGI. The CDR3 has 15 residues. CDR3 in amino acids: CASRRQPGSAYGYTF. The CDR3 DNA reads TGTGCCAGCAGGAGACAGCCGGGCTCTGCCTATGGCTACACCTTC.

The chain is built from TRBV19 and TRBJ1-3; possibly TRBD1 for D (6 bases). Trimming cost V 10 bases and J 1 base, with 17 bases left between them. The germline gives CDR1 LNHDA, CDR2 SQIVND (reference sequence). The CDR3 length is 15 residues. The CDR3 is CATTWGLGSGNTIYF. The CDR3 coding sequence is TGTGCCACTACCTGGGGGCTAGGGTCTGGAAACACCATATATTTT.

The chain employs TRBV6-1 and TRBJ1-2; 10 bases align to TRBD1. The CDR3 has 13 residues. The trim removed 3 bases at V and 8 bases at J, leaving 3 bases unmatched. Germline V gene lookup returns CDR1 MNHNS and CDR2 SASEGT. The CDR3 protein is CASSERDRGGYTF. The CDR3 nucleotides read TGTGCCAGCAGTGAGAGGGACAGGGGAGGCTACACCTTC.

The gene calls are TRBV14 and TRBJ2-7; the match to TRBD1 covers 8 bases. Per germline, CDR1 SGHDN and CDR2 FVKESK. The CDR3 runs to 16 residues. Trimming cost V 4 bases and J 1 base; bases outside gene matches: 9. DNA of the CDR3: TGTGCCAGCAGCCCCTCCCGGACAGGGACTTCCTACGAGCAGTACTTC. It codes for CASSPSRTGTSYEQYF.

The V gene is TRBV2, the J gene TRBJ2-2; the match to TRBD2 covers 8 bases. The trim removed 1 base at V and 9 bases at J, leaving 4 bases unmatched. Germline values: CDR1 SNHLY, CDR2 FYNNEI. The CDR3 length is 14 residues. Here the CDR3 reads CASSEESGGRELFF. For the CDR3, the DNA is TGTGCCAGCAGTGAAGAAAGCGGGGGCCGGGAGCTGTTTTTT.

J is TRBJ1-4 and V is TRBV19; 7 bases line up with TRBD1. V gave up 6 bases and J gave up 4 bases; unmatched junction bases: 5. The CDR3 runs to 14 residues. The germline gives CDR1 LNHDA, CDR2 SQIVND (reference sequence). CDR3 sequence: CASSRTGDNEKLFF. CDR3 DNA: TGTGCCAGTAGCCGGACAGGAGATAATGAAAAACTGTTTTTT.

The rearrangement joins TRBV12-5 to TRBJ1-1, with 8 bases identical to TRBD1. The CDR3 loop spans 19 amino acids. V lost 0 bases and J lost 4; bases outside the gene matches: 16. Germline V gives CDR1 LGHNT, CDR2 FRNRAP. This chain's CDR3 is CASGLVPLHIRTGSTEAFF. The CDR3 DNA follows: TGTGCTAGTGGTTTGGTACCTCTTCATATTCGGACAGGGTCCACTGAAGCTTTCTTT. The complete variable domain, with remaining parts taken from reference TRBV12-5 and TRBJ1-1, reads DARVTQTPRHKVTEMGQEVTMRCQPILGHNTVFWYRQTMMQGLELLAYFRNRAPLDDSGMPKDRFSAEMPDATLATLKIQPSEPRDSAVYFCASGLVPLHIRTGSTEAFFGQGTRLTVV.

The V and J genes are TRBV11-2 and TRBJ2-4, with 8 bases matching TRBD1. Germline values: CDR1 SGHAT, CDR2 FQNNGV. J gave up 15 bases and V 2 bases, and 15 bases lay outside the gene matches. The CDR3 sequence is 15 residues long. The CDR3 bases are TGTGCCAGCAGCTTACAAGGGCAGGGGGCGCGTGAGGTGTACTTC. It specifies CASSLQGQGAREVYF. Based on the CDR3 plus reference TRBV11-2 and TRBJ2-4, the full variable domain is EAGVAQSPRYKIIEKRQSVAFWCNPISGHATLYWYQQILGQGPKLLIQFQNNGVVDDSQLPKDRFSAERLKGVDSTLKIQPAKLEDSAVYLCASSLQGQGAREVYFGAGTRLSVL.

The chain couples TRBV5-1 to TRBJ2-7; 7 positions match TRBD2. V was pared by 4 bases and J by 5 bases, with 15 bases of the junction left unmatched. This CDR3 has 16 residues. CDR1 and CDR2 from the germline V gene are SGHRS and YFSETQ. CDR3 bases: TGCGCCAGCAGCCGCGGGAGCGCTACCCCCAAACACGAGCAGTACTTC. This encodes CASSRGSATPKHEQYF.

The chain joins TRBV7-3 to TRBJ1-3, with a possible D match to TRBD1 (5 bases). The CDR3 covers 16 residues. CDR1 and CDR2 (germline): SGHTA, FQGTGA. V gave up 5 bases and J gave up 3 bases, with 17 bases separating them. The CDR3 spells CASSPDSAPGGNTIYF. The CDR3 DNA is TGTGCCAGCAGCCCCGACAGCGCCCCGGGTGGAAACACCATATATTTT.

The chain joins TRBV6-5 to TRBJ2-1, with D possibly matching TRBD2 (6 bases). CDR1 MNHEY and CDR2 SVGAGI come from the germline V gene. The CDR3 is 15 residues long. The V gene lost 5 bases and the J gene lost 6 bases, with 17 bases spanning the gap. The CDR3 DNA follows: TGTGCCAGCAGTCCCCGAGCTTCCGGGAGCAATGAGCAGTTCTTC. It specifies CASSPRASGSNEQFF.

The CDR3 sequence: CASSEGVSRIPNQPQHF. The DNA for the CDR3 is TGTGCCAGCAGCGAGGGGGTCAGCAGAATCCCCAATCAGCCCCAGCATTTT. The rearrangement links TRBV5-8 to TRBJ1-5, with D possibly being TRBD1 (6 bases). Trimming took off 4 bases at V and 3 bases at J, with 20 bases between the two ends. The CDR3 contains 17 residues. CDR1 SGHTS and CDR2 YDEGEE come from the germline V gene. Using reference TRBV5-8 and TRBJ1-5 for the parts outside the CDR3, the full variable domain is EAGVTQSPTHLIKTRGQQATLRCSPISGHTSVYWYQQALGLGLQFLLWYDEGEERNRGNFPPRFSGRQFPNYSSELNVNALELEDSALYLCASSEGVSRIPNQPQHFGDGTRLSIL.

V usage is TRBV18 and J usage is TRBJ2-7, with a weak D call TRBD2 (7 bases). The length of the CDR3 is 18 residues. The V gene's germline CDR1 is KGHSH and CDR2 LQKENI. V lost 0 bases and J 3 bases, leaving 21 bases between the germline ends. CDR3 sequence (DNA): TGTGCCAGCTCACCACCAGCAGGGGTCCTGAGGGACTACTACGAGCAGTACTTC. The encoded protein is CASSPPAGVLRDYYEQYF.

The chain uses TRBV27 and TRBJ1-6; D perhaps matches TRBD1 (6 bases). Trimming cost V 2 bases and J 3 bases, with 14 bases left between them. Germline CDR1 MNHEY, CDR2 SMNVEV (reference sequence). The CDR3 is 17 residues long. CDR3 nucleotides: TGTGCCAGCAGTTTAGCGCTCACAGGGTACTATAATTCACCCCTCCACTTT. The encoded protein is CASSLALTGYYNSPLHF.

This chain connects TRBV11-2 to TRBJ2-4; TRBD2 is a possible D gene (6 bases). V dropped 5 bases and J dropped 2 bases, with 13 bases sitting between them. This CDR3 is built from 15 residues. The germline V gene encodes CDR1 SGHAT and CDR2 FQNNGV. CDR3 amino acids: CASSPVTSTKNIQYF. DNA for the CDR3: TGTGCCAGCAGCCCTGTGACTAGTACCAAAAACATTCAGTACTTC.

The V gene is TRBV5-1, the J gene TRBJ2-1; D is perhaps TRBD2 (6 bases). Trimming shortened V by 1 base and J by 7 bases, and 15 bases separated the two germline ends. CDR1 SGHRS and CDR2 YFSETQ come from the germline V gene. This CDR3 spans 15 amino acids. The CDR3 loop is CASSLFYLGGNEQFF. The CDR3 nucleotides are TGCGCCAGCAGCTTGTTTTACCTTGGGGGGAATGAGCAGTTCTTC.

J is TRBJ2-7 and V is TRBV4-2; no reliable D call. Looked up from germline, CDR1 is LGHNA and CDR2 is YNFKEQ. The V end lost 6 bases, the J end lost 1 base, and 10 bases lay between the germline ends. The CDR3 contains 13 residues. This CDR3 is CASSQTDSYEQYF. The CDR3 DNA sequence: TGTGCCAGCAGTCAAACAGATTCCTACGAGCAGTACTTC.

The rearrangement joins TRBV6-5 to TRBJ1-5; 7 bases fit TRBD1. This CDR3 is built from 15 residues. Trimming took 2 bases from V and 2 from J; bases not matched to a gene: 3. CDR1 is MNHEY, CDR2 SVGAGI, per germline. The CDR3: CASSYRGLGNQPQHF. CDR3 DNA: TGTGCCAGCAGTTACAGGGGGCTAGGCAATCAGCCCCAGCATTTT.

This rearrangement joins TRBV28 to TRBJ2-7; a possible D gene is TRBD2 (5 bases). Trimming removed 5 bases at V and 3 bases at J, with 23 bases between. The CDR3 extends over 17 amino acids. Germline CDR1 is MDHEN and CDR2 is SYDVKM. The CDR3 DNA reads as TGTGCCAGCAGTACCCTCCTAATCGGGAAGAGGGACTACGAGCAGTACTTC. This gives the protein CASSTLLIGKRDYEQYF. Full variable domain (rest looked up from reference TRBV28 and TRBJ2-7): DVKVTQSSRYLVKRTGEKVFLECVQDMDHENMFWYRQDPGLGLRLIYFSYDVKMKEKGDIPEGYSVSREKKERFSLILESASTNQTSMYLCASSTLLIGKRDYEQYFGPGTRLTVT.

CDR3 coding DNA: TGTGCCAGCACCCGGACAGGGGGAAATAATGAAAAACTGTTTTTT. Translating gives CASTRTGGNNEKLFF. The V call is TRBV9, the J call TRBJ1-4, with 10 bases aligning to TRBD1. V shed 6 bases, J shed 4 bases, and the junction held 6 bases outside the gene matches. The germline CDR1 and CDR2 sequences are SGDLS and YYNGEE. The CDR3 consists of 15 residues.

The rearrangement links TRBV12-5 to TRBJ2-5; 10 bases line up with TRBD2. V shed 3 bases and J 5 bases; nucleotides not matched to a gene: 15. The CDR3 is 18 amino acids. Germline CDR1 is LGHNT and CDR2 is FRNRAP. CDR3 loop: CASGLKAGTSVWGETQYF. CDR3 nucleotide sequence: TGTGCTAGTGGTTTAAAGGCCGGGACTAGCGTCTGGGGGGAGACCCAGTACTTC.

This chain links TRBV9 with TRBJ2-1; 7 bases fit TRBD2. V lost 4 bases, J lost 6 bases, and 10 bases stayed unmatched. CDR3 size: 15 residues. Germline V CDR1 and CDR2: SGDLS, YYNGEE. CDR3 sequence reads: CASSPSGAISNEQFF. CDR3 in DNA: TGTGCCAGCAGCCCAAGCGGGGCAATTAGCAATGAGCAGTTCTTC.

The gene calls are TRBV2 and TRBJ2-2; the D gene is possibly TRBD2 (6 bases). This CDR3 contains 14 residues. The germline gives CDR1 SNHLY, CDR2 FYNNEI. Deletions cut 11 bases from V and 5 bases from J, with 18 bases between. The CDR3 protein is CAGGSGILTGELFF. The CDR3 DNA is TGTGCCGGGGGGTCCGGGATTTTGACCGGGGAGCTGTTTTTT.

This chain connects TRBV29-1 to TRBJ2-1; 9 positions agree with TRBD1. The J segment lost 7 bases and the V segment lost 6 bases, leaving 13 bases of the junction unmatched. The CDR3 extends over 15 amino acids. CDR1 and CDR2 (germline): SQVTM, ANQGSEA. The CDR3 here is CSVGLRDRAFNEQFF. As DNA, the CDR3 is TGCAGCGTGGGACTCCGGGACAGGGCTTTTAATGAGCAGTTCTTC.